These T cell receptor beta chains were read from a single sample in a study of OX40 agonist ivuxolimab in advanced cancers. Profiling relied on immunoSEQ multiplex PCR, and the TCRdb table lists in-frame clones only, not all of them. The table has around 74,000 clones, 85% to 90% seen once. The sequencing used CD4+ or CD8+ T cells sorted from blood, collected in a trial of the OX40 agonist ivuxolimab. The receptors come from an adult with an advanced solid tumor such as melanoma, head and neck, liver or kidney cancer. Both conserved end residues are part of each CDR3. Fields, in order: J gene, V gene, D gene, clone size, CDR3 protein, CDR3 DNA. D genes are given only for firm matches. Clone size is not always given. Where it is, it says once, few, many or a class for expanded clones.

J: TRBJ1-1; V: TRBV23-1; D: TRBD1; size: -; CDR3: CASSQGATGTGVNTEAFF; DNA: TGCGCCAGCAGTCAGGGTGCGACCGGGACAGGGGTAAACACTGAAGCTTTCTTT
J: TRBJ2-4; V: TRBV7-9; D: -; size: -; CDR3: CASSLGGGTYQYF; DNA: TGTGCCAGCAGCTTAGGTGGCGGGACATATCAGTACTTC
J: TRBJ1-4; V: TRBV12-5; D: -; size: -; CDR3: CASGLGLTGKLFF; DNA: TGTGCTAGTGGTTTGGGCCTCACGGGAAAACTGTTTTTT
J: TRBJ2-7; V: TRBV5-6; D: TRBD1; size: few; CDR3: CASSSTGTGGEGLANEQYF; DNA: TGTGCCAGCAGCTCCACCGGGACAGGGGGCGAGGGCTTAGCGAACGAGCAGTACTTC
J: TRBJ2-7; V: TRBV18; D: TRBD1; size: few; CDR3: CASSPPTGATGEQYF; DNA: TGTGCCAGCTCACCACCGACAGGGGCCACTGGGGAGCAGTACTTC
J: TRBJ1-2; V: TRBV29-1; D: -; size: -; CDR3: CSAHEGGILYGYTF; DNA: TGCAGCGCCCACGAGGGGGGGATTCTCTATGGCTACACCTTC
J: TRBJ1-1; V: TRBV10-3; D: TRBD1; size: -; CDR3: CAITKDRGVGEAFF; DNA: TGTGCCATCACCAAAGACAGGGGCGTGGGTGAAGCTTTCTTT
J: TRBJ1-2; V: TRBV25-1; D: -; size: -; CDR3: CASSVSGVVNYGYTF; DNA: TGTGCCAGCAGTGTTTCCGGGGTTGTTAACTATGGCTACACCTTC
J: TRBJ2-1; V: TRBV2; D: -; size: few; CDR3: CASSELGFF; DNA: TGTGCCAGCAGTGAGTTGGGATTCTTC
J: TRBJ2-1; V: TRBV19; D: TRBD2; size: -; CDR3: CASSLAASRNEQFF; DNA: TGTGCCAGTAGCCTAGCGGCGAGTAGGAATGAGCAGTTCTTC
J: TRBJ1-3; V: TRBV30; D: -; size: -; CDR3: CAWSWGNSGNTIYF; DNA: TGTGCCTGGTCTTGGGGGAACTCTGGAAACACCATATATTTT
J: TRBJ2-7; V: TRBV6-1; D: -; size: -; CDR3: CASSGERSSYEQYF; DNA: TGTGCCAGCAGTGGCGAGCGGAGCTCCTACGAGCAGTACTTC
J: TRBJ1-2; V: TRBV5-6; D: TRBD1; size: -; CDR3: CASKSRRDSPNYGYTF; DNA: TGTGCCAGCAAATCCAGACGGGACAGCCCTAACTATGGCTACACCTTC
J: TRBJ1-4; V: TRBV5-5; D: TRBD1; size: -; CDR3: CASSLGQGNEKLFF; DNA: TGTGCCAGCAGCTTAGGACAGGGTAATGAAAAACTGTTTTTT